One sample yielded the 14 T cell receptor beta chains listed below, sequenced in a study of early T cells in non-severe SARS-CoV-2 infection. MiXCR, applied by TCRdb to the 5' RACE reads, yields one record per CDR3 protein. The sample gives 50,000 to 60,000 distinct CDR3 sequences, approximately 6.3% of which show up once; roughly 6% is in the top ten. The sequences come from whole blood, collected at baseline. The origin of the receptors is an adult who was a healthcare worker with PCR-confirmed SARS-CoV-2 infection or an uninfected control (not recorded which).

V is TRBV6-4 and J is TRBJ1-5; D unresolved. This CDR3 region has 13 residues. Germline V lookup: CDR1 MRHNA, CDR2 SNTAGT. V lost 3 bases and J 4 bases, leaving 7 bases between the germline ends. CDR3 protein: CASSEWRNQPQHF. The DNA for the CDR3 is TGTGCCAGCAGTGAGTGGAGGAATCAGCCCCAGCATTTT.

This clonotype was counted ten times or more. The J gene is TRBJ2-7, the V gene TRBV12-3 or TRBV12-4; no clear D gene. The CDR3 consists of 14 residues. Between the trimmed V and J ends, which lost 5 bases and 2 bases, there was a span of 13 bases. In DNA, the CDR3 is TGTGCCAGCAGTCCTCGGGTAGCACCCTACGAGCAGTACTTC. Its protein is CASSPRVAPYEQYF.

CDR3 loop: CSARVGETEAFF. In DNA form, the CDR3 reads TGCAGTGCTAGAGTGGGGGAAACTGAAGCTTTCTTT. The chain combines TRBV20-1 with TRBJ1-1, with D possibly TRBD1 on 5 matching bases. Deletions cut 1 base from V and 5 bases from J, with 8 bases between. Germline CDR1 DFQATT, CDR2 SNEGSKA (reference sequence). The length of the CDR3 is 12 residues.

On this clonotype: This sequence may be a read error, since a much larger clone differs from it by one base. The V gene is TRBV6-2 or TRBV6-3, the J gene TRBJ2-7; TRBD2 matches 7 bases. Germline CDR1 reads MNHEY; CDR2 reads SVGEGT. The CDR3 length is 15 residues. CDR3 DNA sequence: TGTGCCAGCAGTTACGAGCGGGGAATTACCTACGACCAGTACTTC. Amino acid sequence: CASSYERGITYDQYF.

This clonotype was counted ten times or more. The rearrangement uses TRBV10-2 and TRBJ1-2, with D unclear. This CDR3 has 13 amino acids. V lost 8 bases and J 4 bases, leaving 14 bases between the germline ends. Germline CDR1 WSHSY, CDR2 SAAADI. CDR3 DNA sequence: TGCGCCAGCCTCGCCATCAGTTCCTATGGCTACACCTTC. It translates to CASLAISSYGYTF.

The V gene is TRBV6-2 or TRBV6-3, the J gene TRBJ1-1, with D maybe TRBD1 (5 bases). The germline CDR1 and CDR2 sequences are MNHEY and SVGEGT. This CDR3 has 18 residues. V was pared by 6 bases and J by 0 bases, with 23 bases between. CDR3 bases: TGTGCCAGCAGGACTGATTATCAGGGTTGGAGCATGAACACTGAAGCTTTCTTT. Translated: CASRTDYQGWSMNTEAFF.

The chain has TRBV4-3 and TRBJ2-7, with 7 nucleotides matching TRBD1. Trimming at V came to 0 bases and at J to 0 bases, leaving 8 bases not matched to a gene. The CDR3 length is 17 residues. Germline CDR1 reads LGHNA; CDR2 reads YSLEER. The CDR3 sequence: CASSQDLGTASSYEQYF. In DNA form, the CDR3 reads TGCGCCAGCAGCCAAGACCTAGGGACAGCCAGCTCCTACGAGCAGTACTTC.

This clonotype was counted between two and nine times. V is TRBV7-2 and J is TRBJ2-2, with TRBD2 as a possible D gene (6 bases). Germline assignment: CDR1 SGHTA and CDR2 FQGNSA. V was clipped by 0 bases and J by 0 bases, with 8 bases between them. This CDR3 is 16 amino acids long. The CDR3: CASSLAGLTNTGELFF. DNA for the CDR3: TGTGCCAGCAGCTTAGCTGGACTAACGAACACCGGGGAGCTGTTTTTT.

In its sample, this clonotype was seen a few times. The V and J genes are TRBV6-5 and TRBJ2-1; D is possibly TRBD1 (6 bases). Trimming shortened V by 6 bases and J by 6 bases, and 12 bases separated the two germline ends. This CDR3 is built from 13 residues. Germline CDR1 is MNHEY and CDR2 is SVGAGI. The CDR3 DNA follows: TGTGCCAGCAGAACAGGGTTTCGCAATGAGCAGTTCTTC. As protein: CASRTGFRNEQFF.

This clonotype was recorded a few times. The chain recombines TRBV5-6 with TRBJ1-4, with D possibly matching TRBD1 (5 bases). This CDR3 has 16 residues. The germline V gene encodes CDR1 SGHDT and CDR2 YYEEEE. The V and J ends lost 0 bases and 1 base respectively, with 10 bases between them. In DNA, the CDR3 is TGTGCCAGCAGCTTGGCGGGGACGGGAACTAATGAAAAACTGTTTTTT. Translating gives CASSLAGTGTNEKLFF.

In its sample, this clonotype was seen many times. The chain carries TRBV2 and TRBJ1-2; D gene ambiguous. V dropped 4 bases and J dropped 4 bases, with 7 bases sitting between them. This CDR3 is 12 amino acids long. Germline assignment: CDR1 SNHLY and CDR2 FYNNEI. The CDR3 sequence is CASSAGLYGYTF. The CDR3 coding sequence is TGTGCCAGCAGTGCAGGCCTCTATGGCTACACCTTC.

This clonotype has just a few counts. This chain uses TRBV28 with TRBJ1-1; D not resolved. V dropped 2 bases and J dropped 0 bases, with 13 bases sitting between them. This CDR3 has 16 amino acids. Germline V gene data show CDR1 as MDHEN and CDR2 as SYDVKM. CDR3 loop: CASSLRRRLMNTEAFF. DNA for the CDR3: TGTGCCAGCAGTTTACGGCGCAGACTCATGAACACTGAAGCTTTCTTT.

This clonotype was seen only a few times. The chain recombines TRBV2 with TRBJ2-6; D possibly uses TRBD1 or TRBD2 (5 bases each). The CDR3 loop spans 16 amino acids. Trimming removed 7 bases from V and 0 bases from J, with 13 bases in between. The V gene's germline CDR1 is SNHLY and CDR2 FYNNEI. CDR3 residues: CASTWDGHSGANVLTF. The CDR3 bases are TGTGCCAGCACCTGGGACGGTCACTCTGGGGCCAACGTCCTGACTTTC.

This clonotype was seen repeatedly, ten times or more. The gene calls are TRBV18 and TRBJ2-1, with D perhaps TRBD1 (6 bases). CDR3 length: 16 residues. Trimming took 3 bases from V and 3 from J, leaving 15 bases between them. The germline V gene has CDR1 KGHSH and CDR2 LQKENI. The CDR3 DNA follows: TGTGCCAGCTCACCCTCCCGGGACAAACTCTACAATGAGCAGTTCTTC. Amino acids: CASSPSRDKLYNEQFF.